The subject of this entry is one TCR beta chain. Its antigen remains unknown. Alongside a J-beta primer mix, a sample-barcoded 5' primer served in a second PCR lasting 7 to 11 cycles. Every cDNA was tagged by a template-switch adaptor with 12 random nucleotides. TCRdb re-derived calls from the 5' RACE reads in MiXCR, one entry per CDR3 protein. The table records roughly 900,000 distinct CDR3 sequences, under 30% of them present only once. The germline CDR1 and CDR2 sequences are LNHDA and SQIVND (reference sequence). Trimming took off 4 bases at V and 0 bases at J, with 16 bases between the two ends. The CDR3 spans 17 residues. The data derive from a study of blood T cells in healthy people across ages. Findings and limits, study-wide: Not knowing donor CMV status may have confounded expanded clonotype changes. Researchers said unsorted PBMCs prevented a conclusive naive versus antigen-experienced comparison.

Russia was home to the donors, healthy Caucasian individuals aged about 6 to 90. The sequenced sample consisted of blood. The TCR comes from an elderly woman in good health. This chain joins TRBV19 and TRBJ1-5; D not certain. DNA of the CDR3: TGTGCCAGTAGTAAGGACTCCCCCATCTATAGCAATCAGCCCCAGCATTTT. This translates into CASSKDSPIYSNQPQHF.